The 30 T cell receptor beta chains listed next were all sequenced from one sample in a study of regulatory T cells in long-lasting Graves disease. Time point of the sample: newly diagnosed GD, antithyroid drugs for less than 3 months. Preparation of the TCR library used RNA extracted from PBMCs. CDR3-region Arm-PCR and iRepertoire HTBI primers produced the TCR beta libraries. TCRdb reanalysed the multiplex PCR reads using MiXCR and keeps one entry per CDR3 protein. This sample carries fewer than 650,000 distinct CDR3 sequences, roughly a sixth of them seen once, and the ten largest clones take around 12%. This same sample was also part of a study on T cells in Graves' hyperthyroidism and ophthalmopathy.

The sample consisted of peripheral blood mononuclear cells (PBMCs), taken at new diagnosis, from a patient treated with antithyroid drugs. These receptors were collected from a man between 18 and 29 years old with Graves disease.

The chain links TRBV11-1 to TRBJ1-1; D is undetermined. The V gene lost 4 bases and the J gene lost 1 base, with 16 bases spanning the gap. The CDR3 consists of 16 residues. Germline loops: CDR1 SGHAT, CDR2 FQDESV (reference sequence). CDR3 in DNA: TGTGCCAGCAGCTCGCAATGGACGGGTCCGAACACTGAAGCTTTCTTT. It yields the protein CASSSQWTGPNTEAFF. Full variable domain (rest looked up from reference TRBV11-1 and TRBJ1-1): EAEVAQSPRYKITEKSQAVAFWCDPISGHATLYWYRQILGQGPELLVQFQDESVVDDSQLPKDRFSAERLKGVDSTLKIQPAELGDSAMYLCASSSQWTGPNTEAFFGQGTRLTVV.

This sequence joins TRBV6-9 and TRBJ2-3, with TRBD2 matching over 8 bases. CDR1 and CDR2 (germline): MNHGY, SVAAGI. The CDR3 consists of 15 residues. After removal of 4 bases from V and 6 bases from J, the junction contained 9 bases not matched to a gene. This chain's CDR3 is CASSSQAGVVDTQYF. The CDR3 DNA is TGTGCCAGCAGTTCCCAAGCGGGAGTCGTTGATACGCAGTATTTT.

Details on this clonotype: Without the conserved terminal phenylalanine or tryptophan, this CDR3 likely stems from a read error. The chain recombines TRBV7-9 with TRBJ1-4, with D unclear. Germline CDR1 SEHNR, CDR2 FQNEAQ (reference sequence). The CDR3 totals 12 residues. Between the trimmed V and J ends, which lost 5 bases and 8 bases, there was a span of 9 bases. CDR3 loop: CASSGGTEKLFL. CDR3 coding DNA: TGTGCCAGCAGCGGAGGAACCGAAAAACTGTTTCTT.

The J gene is TRBJ2-3, the V gene TRBV28; D not certain. CDR3 length equals 14 residues. Germline lookup yields CDR1 MDHEN and CDR2 SYDVKM. V lost 8 bases, J lost 0 bases, and 12 bases lay in between. The CDR3 sequence is CASRNGGSTDTQYF. CDR3 DNA: TGTGCCAGCCGGAACGGTGGGAGCACAGATACGCAGTATTTT.

The CDR3 spells CSGPLVGSDTQYF. The CDR3, as DNA: TGCAGCGGCCCCTTAGTTGGTTCCGATACGCAGTATTTT. The chain employs TRBV20-1 and TRBJ2-3, with no clear D. Germline CDR1 reads DFQATT; CDR2 reads SNEGSKA (reference sequence). The CDR3 is made up of 13 amino acids.

This clonotype was seen a few times. The gene calls are TRBV6-1 and TRBJ2-3; the D gene could be TRBD1 or TRBD2 (6 bases each). Germline CDR1 MNHNS, CDR2 SASEGT. This CDR3 is 13 amino acids long. The ends were cut back, 5 bases at V and 13 bases at J, with 19 bases in the middle. CDR3 protein: CASSPRGDPGKYF. CDR3 nucleotides: TGTGCCAGCAGTCCAAGGGGGGACCCCGGGAAGTATTTT.

A few counts support this clonotype. The chain employs TRBV12-3 or TRBV12-4 and TRBJ2-3; 13 bases map to TRBD2. V dropped 3 bases and J dropped 8; count of bases not matched to a gene: 8. The CDR3 contains 16 residues. This CDR3 reads CASSLSPTSGRGTQYF. CDR3 bases: TGTGCCAGCAGTTTGTCCCCAACTAGCGGGAGGGGTACGCAGTATTTT.

There are a few counts of this clonotype. This rearrangement joins TRBV4-1 to TRBJ2-3, with TRBD2 identical over 11 bases. Unmatched junction bases numbered 15, after V lost 5 bases and J lost 8 bases. Germline values: CDR1 MGHRA, CDR2 YSYEKL. There are 17 residues in the CDR3. The CDR3 DNA is TGCGCCAGCAGCTTAACTAGCGGGAGAGGAGGGATGGGTACGCAGTATTTT. It specifies CASSLTSGRGGMGTQYF.

The V and J genes are TRBV4-1 and TRBJ2-7; 8 bases are a match to TRBD1. The ends lost 8 bases at V and 7 bases at J; junction bases unmatched: 10. This CDR3 region has 13 residues. The germline V gene has CDR1 MGHRA and CDR2 YSYEKL. The CDR3 here is CASRLRTGREQYF. The CDR3 DNA sequence: TGCGCCAGCCGCCTAAGGACAGGGCGAGAGCAGTACTTC.

This chain uses TRBV4-1 with TRBJ1-6; D ambiguous. Deletions cut 0 bases from V and 6 bases from J, with 0 bases between. The CDR3 sequence is 12 residues long. Germline V CDR1 and CDR2: MGHRA, YSYEKL. CDR3 coding DNA: TGCGCCAGCAGCCAAGATAATTCACCCCTCCACTTT. Translated: CASSQDNSPLHF.

This clonotype was seen only a few times. The chain couples TRBV6-1 to TRBJ1-5, with a weak D call TRBD1 (5 bases). Trimming shortened V by 6 bases and J by 0 bases, and 12 bases separated the two germline ends. The germline V gene has CDR1 MNHNS and CDR2 SASEGT. The CDR3 is 15 amino acids. CDR3 bases: TGTGCCAGCAGACTAGACAGCTATAGCAATCAGCCCCAGCATTTT. Amino acid sequence: CASRLDSYSNQPQHF.

J is TRBJ2-5 and V is TRBV6-9, with 12 nucleotides matching TRBD2. V was pared by 4 bases and J by 4 bases, with 4 bases of the junction left unmatched. CDR3 size: 15 residues. Germline CDR1 and CDR2: MNHGY and SVAAGI. CDR3 in DNA: TGTGCCAGCAGTTCCCTGACTAGCGGGAGAGAGACCCAGTACTTC. It encodes CASSSLTSGRETQYF.

This clonotype has at least ten counts. CDR3 bases: TGTGCCAGCACCGTGGGCGGCACAGATACGCAGTATTTT. This translates into CASTVGGTDTQYF. This chain links TRBV27 with TRBJ2-3; no clear D. Trimming removed 7 bases at V and 1 base at J, with 9 bases between. Germline values: CDR1 MNHEY, CDR2 SMNVEV (reference sequence). The CDR3 extends over 13 amino acids.

In this sample, this clonotype turned up a few times. The chain joins TRBV6-2 or TRBV6-3 to TRBJ1-2; D is unclear. The V end lost 5 bases, the J end lost 0 bases, and 13 bases lay between the germline ends. CDR1 is MNHEY and CDR2 is SVGEGT in the germline V gene. The CDR3 runs 15 residues. The CDR3 region has the DNA TGTGCCAGCAGTGAAAAACCGTTAGCTAACTATGGCTACACCTTC. Protein sequence: CASSEKPLANYGYTF.

In DNA form, the CDR3 reads TGCGCCAGCAGCCAAGACCCGGGACAGTCCTACGAGCAGTACTTC. Its protein is CASSQDPGQSYEQYF. The chain employs TRBV4-1 and TRBJ2-7; 7 bases line up with TRBD1. The CDR3 length is 15 residues. Germline V gene sequence: CDR1 MGHRA, CDR2 YSYEKL. Trimming removed 0 bases from V and 1 base from J; junction bases left unmatched: 3.

The CDR3 DNA reads TGTGCCAGTAGTATACGACCCTTGGACGGGAATCAGCCCCAGCATTTT. It yields the protein CASSIRPLDGNQPQHF. The V call is TRBV19, the J call TRBJ1-5; D is unclear. Germline V gene data show CDR1 as LNHDA and CDR2 as SQIVND (reference sequence). This CDR3 is built from 16 residues. The V end was cut by 2 bases, the J end by 4 bases, with 15 bases between. The full variable domain, with the rest looked up from reference TRBV19 and TRBJ1-5, is DGGITQSPKYLFRKEGQNVTLSCEQNLNHDAMYWYRQDPGQGLRLIYYSQIVNDFQKGDIAEGYSVSREKKESFPLTVTSAQKNPTAFYLCASSIRPLDGNQPQHFGDGTRLSIL.

This clonotype was observed many times. The chain has TRBV7-6 and TRBJ2-1, with TRBD2 matching over 10 bases. Trimming took 3 bases from V and 7 from J; bases not matched to a gene: 15. Germline CDR1 is SGHVS and CDR2 is FNYEAQ. This CDR3 contains 18 residues. The CDR3 DNA sequence: TGTGCCAGCAGCTTCACCCCCCCTCCCGGGACTAGCGAAAATGAGCAGTTCTTC. The encoded protein is CASSFTPPPGTSENEQFF.

In its sample, this clonotype was seen many times. V gene TRBV2 combines with J gene TRBJ2-7; D unclear. V lost 1 base, J lost 6 bases, and 7 bases lay in between. Germline values: CDR1 SNHLY, CDR2 FYNNEI. CDR3 length: 12 residues. The CDR3 is CASSEGASEQYF. The CDR3 DNA reads as TGTGCCAGCAGTGAAGGCGCTAGCGAGCAGTACTTC. Together with reference TRBV2 and TRBJ2-7, the CDR3 gives the full variable domain: EPEVTQTPSHQVTQMGQEVILRCVPISNHLYFYWYRQILGQKVEFLVSFYNNEISEKSEIFDDQFSVERPDGSNFTLKIRSTKLEDSAMYFCASSEGASEQYFGPGTRLTVT.

The rearrangement joins TRBV3-1 to TRBJ2-2, with TRBD2 identical over 9 bases. The CDR3 consists of 18 residues. J lost 8 bases, V lost 0 bases, and 13 bases had no gene match. CDR1 and CDR2 from the germline V gene are LGHDT and YNNKEL (reference sequence). This CDR3 is CASSQDSVSSGRLGELFF. The CDR3, as DNA: TGTGCCAGCAGCCAAGATTCCGTCAGTAGCGGGAGATTGGGGGAGCTGTTTTTT.

This clonotype was recorded many times. The chain couples TRBV12-3 or TRBV12-4 to TRBJ1-1; unclear D gene. CDR3 length: 13 residues. Between the trimmed V and J ends, which lost 5 bases and 3 bases, there was a span of 10 bases. CDR3 residues: CASSHNSDTEAFF. The DNA of the CDR3 is TGTGCCAGCAGTCACAACAGCGACACTGAAGCTTTCTTT.

The V call is TRBV29-1, the J call TRBJ2-7, with TRBD1 matching over 10 bases. The CDR3 consists of 13 residues. The V and J ends lost 6 bases and 1 base, in that order; junction bases with no gene match: 3. In germline, CDR1 is SQVTM, CDR2 ANQGSEA. As DNA, the CDR3 is TGCAGCGTCCGGACAGGGGGGTCCTACGAGCAGTACTTC. Translated, it gives CSVRTGGSYEQYF.

This chain links TRBV4-1 with TRBJ2-1; D uncertain. The CDR3 runs 13 residues. Trimming stripped 5 bases from V and 10 bases from J, with 15 bases between. CDR1 and CDR2 (germline): MGHRA, YSYEKL. CDR3 sequence reads: CASSKRRAEEQFF. CDR3 DNA sequence: TGCGCCAGCAGCAAAAGAAGGGCTGAAGAGCAGTTCTTC.

In this sample, this clonotype turned up many times. The chain recombines TRBV27 with TRBJ1-1, with D possibly matching TRBD1 (5 bases). CDR1 and CDR2 (germline): MNHEY, SMNVEV (reference sequence). This CDR3 comprises 15 residues. Trimming stripped 1 base from V and 0 bases from J, with 9 bases between. CDR3 loop: CASSLWGTMNTEAFF. In DNA, the CDR3 is TGTGCCAGCAGTTTATGGGGGACGATGAACACTGAAGCTTTCTTT.

The chain uses TRBV19 and TRBJ1-1; TRBD1 aligns across 7 bases. Unmatched junction bases numbered 6, after V lost 3 bases and J lost 5 bases. From germline, CDR1 is LNHDA and CDR2 SQIVND (reference sequence). This CDR3 has 14 amino acids. CDR3 region: CASSIGQVGTEAFF. CDR3 nucleotides: TGTGCCAGTAGTATCGGACAGGTTGGGACTGAAGCTTTCTTT.

With respect to this clonotype: Compared with germline, one end of the junction differs, possibly owing to a read error. The chain has TRBV6-1 and TRBJ2-6; a possible D gene is TRBD1 (5 bases). This CDR3 has 13 residues. Germline V CDR1 and CDR2: MNHNS, SASEGT. In DNA form, the CDR3 reads TGTGCTAGCACCCGCTCTGGGGCCAACATCCTGACTTTC. Translated, it gives CASTRSGANILTF.

In its sample, this clonotype was seen many times. The genes are TRBV27 and TRBJ1-1; the match to TRBD1 covers 7 bases. Losses at the gene ends were 6 bases for V and 6 bases for J; bases not matched to a gene: 7. Germline V gene sequence: CDR1 MNHEY, CDR2 SMNVEV (reference sequence). This CDR3 region has 13 residues. CDR3 sequence (DNA): TGTGCCAGCAGGTACCTTCAGGGGGCTGAAGCTTTCTTT. It codes for CASRYLQGAEAFF.

The CDR3 loop is CASSYPEGGLDYGYTF. The DNA for the CDR3 is TGTGCCAGCAGTTACCCCGAGGGGGGGCTCGACTATGGCTACACCTTC. The genes are TRBV6-5 and TRBJ1-2, with D possibly being TRBD1 (6 bases). V shed 2 bases and J shed 3 bases, with 16 bases lying between them. Germline assignment: CDR1 MNHEY and CDR2 SVGAGI. The CDR3 is 16 amino acids.

This clonotype was seen ten or more times. V is TRBV5-1 and J is TRBJ2-1; 7 bases line up with TRBD2. Germline values: CDR1 SGHRS, CDR2 YFSETQ. This CDR3 has 17 amino acids. With 0 bases clipped from V and 0 bases from J, the junction kept 6 bases outside the gene matches. The CDR3 coding sequence is TGCGCCAGCAGCTTGGGCGGTAGCGGGCCCTCCTACAATGAGCAGTTCTTC. Residues: CASSLGGSGPSYNEQFF.

The chain is built from TRBV29-1 and TRBJ2-6; D call uncertain. From germline, CDR1 is SQVTM and CDR2 ANQGSEA. The CDR3 spans 13 residues. Trimming shortened V by 4 bases and J by 1 base, and 5 bases separated the two germline ends. This CDR3 is CSVAYSGANVLTF. The CDR3 DNA sequence: TGCAGCGTTGCGTATTCTGGGGCCAACGTCCTGACTTTC.

A note on this clonotype: The junction differs from germline at one of its ends, possibly a read error. The rearrangement uses TRBV13 and TRBJ2-5, with a possible D match to TRBD1 (6 bases). The CDR3 extends over 15 amino acids. Per germline, CDR1 PRHDT and CDR2 FYEKMQ (reference sequence). The CDR3 DNA reads as TGCGCCAGCAGCTTGACAGGAGAGACAAAAGAGACCCAGTACTTC. Protein sequence: CASSLTGETKETQYF.